The 28 T cell receptor beta chains below come from one sample, sequenced in a study of blood T cell repertoires in COVID-19. TCRdb keeps only in-frame clones here, not all; method: immunoSEQ multiplex PCR. Among over 75,000 clones listed, 70% to 90% were seen once. The source material was peripheral blood. These receptors all come from a woman older than 75 with acute or convalescent COVID-19.

The gene calls are TRBV5-6 and TRBJ1-2; D is perhaps TRBD1 (5 bases). With 1 base removed from V and 4 bases from J, the gap between germline ends came to 14 bases. There are 15 residues in the CDR3. Germline CDR1 reads SGHDT; CDR2 reads YYEEEE. CDR3 residues: CASSLIGSGIYGYTF. In DNA, the CDR3 is TGTGCCAGCAGCTTGATCGGTTCAGGGATCTATGGCTACACCTTC.

This clone was seen only a few times. This chain joins TRBV20-1 and TRBJ2-1; D unclear. The CDR3 extends over 11 amino acids. Between the trimmed V and J ends, which lost 6 bases and 6 bases, there was a span of 9 bases. Germline V lookup: CDR1 DFQATT, CDR2 SNEGSKA (reference sequence). The CDR3 protein is CSASLRNEQFF. The CDR3 bases are TGCAGTGCCAGTCTTCGCAATGAGCAGTTCTTC.

There are a few counts of this clone. The J gene is TRBJ1-6, the V gene TRBV2; 8 bases map to TRBD1. The CDR3 runs 14 residues. V shed 2 bases and J 7 bases; nucleotides not matched to a gene: 1. Per germline, CDR1 SNHLY and CDR2 FYNNEI. CDR3 region: CASSERTGNSPLHF. In DNA form, the CDR3 reads TGTGCCAGCAGTGAAAGGACAGGGAATTCACCCCTCCACTTT.

The chain uses TRBV7-3 and TRBJ2-1, with 7 bases lining up with TRBD2. The germline gives CDR1 SGHTA, CDR2 FQGTGA. The CDR3 runs 17 residues. J lost 3 bases, V lost 4 bases, and 12 bases had no gene match. CDR3 sequence: CASSSITGAGYYNEQFF. The DNA for the CDR3 is TGTGCCAGCAGCTCGATAACCGGAGCGGGATACTACAATGAGCAGTTCTTC. Based on the CDR3 plus reference TRBV7-3 and TRBJ2-1, the full variable domain is GAGVSQTPSNKVTEKGKYVELRCDPISGHTALYWYRQSLGQGPEFLIYFQGTGAADDSGLPNDRFFAVRPEGSVSTLKIQRTERGDSAVYLCASSSITGAGYYNEQFFGPGTRLTVL.

This clone was observed a handful of times. This rearrangement joins TRBV30 to TRBJ1-5; D possibly corresponds to TRBD1 (5 bases). With 2 bases removed from V and 4 bases from J, the gap between germline ends came to 9 bases. This CDR3 has 13 amino acids. Germline V gene sequence: CDR1 GTSNPN, CDR2 SVGIG (reference sequence). As DNA, the CDR3 is TGTGCCTGGAGTCGAGACAGAAATCAGCCCCAGCATTTT. Encoded protein: CAWSRDRNQPQHF.

The V gene is TRBV21-1, the J gene TRBJ2-2; the table names TRBD1, a call not compared with the DNA. TRBV21-1 counts as a pseudogene. This CDR3 region has 16 residues. CDR3 coding DNA: TGTGCCAGCAGCAAACCCCTACCTAGGGGGACCGGGGAGCTGTTTTTT. Protein sequence: CASSKPLPRGTGELFF.

This clone has only one observation. The chain employs TRBV10-3 and TRBJ2-1; 8 positions agree with TRBD2. CDR1 is ENHRY and CDR2 is SYGVKD in the germline V gene. The ends lost 10 bases at V and 0 bases at J; junction bases unmatched: 5. The CDR3 runs 14 residues. In nucleotides, the CDR3 is TGTGCCACCGGGGGGGACCCCTCCTACAATGAGCAGTTCTTC. Its protein product is CATGGDPSYNEQFF.

Worth noting for this clone: A read error may produce the germline difference seen at one junction end. The chain is built from TRBV7-2 and TRBJ2-7, with 9 bases that match TRBD2. This CDR3 has 18 amino acids. CDR1 SGHTA and CDR2 FQGNSA come from the germline V gene. The CDR3 sequence: CASSLRQTGSGLAQLVSF. The CDR3 nucleotides are TGTGCCAGCAGCTTAAGGCAGACAGGATCGGGACTAGCTCAACTCGTTTCCTTC.

J is TRBJ1-4 and V is TRBV9; TRBD1 aligns across 9 bases. Per germline, CDR1 SGDLS and CDR2 YYNGEE. This CDR3 comprises 15 residues. Trimming removed 4 bases from V and 8 bases from J; junction bases left unmatched: 9. The chain's CDR3 is CASSTHRGQSEKLFF. CDR3 DNA: TGTGCCAGCAGCACTCACAGGGGGCAATCAGAAAAACTGTTTTTT.

The rearrangement uses TRBV6-2 or TRBV6-3 and TRBJ2-7; D call uncertain. Between the trimmed V and J ends, which lost 6 bases and 10 bases, there was a span of 16 bases. This CDR3 has 12 residues. CDR1 MNHEY and CDR2 SVGEGT come from the germline V gene. The CDR3 DNA sequence: TGTGCCAGCAGCCCCGACATTCCCAGTCAGTACTTC. Translation: CASSPDIPSQYF.

The J gene is TRBJ2-5, the V gene TRBV11-3; D is uncertain. The germline V and J ends were trimmed by 1 base and 2 bases, with 8 bases remaining between them. CDR3 length equals 14 residues. Looked up from germline, CDR1 is SGHNT and CDR2 is YENEEA. CDR3 loop: CASSLGTVQETQYF. As DNA, the CDR3 is TGTGCCAGCAGCTTAGGAACAGTTCAAGAGACCCAGTACTTC.

The DNA for the CDR3 is TGTGCCAGCAGTTCCTGGACAGGGATGGGCCAGCCCCAGCATTTT. Translating it yields CASSSWTGMGQPQHF. This rearrangement joins TRBV28 to TRBJ1-5; TRBD1 agrees at 8 bases. The V gene end was trimmed by 4 bases and the J gene end by 7 bases; junction bases not matched to a gene: 9. This CDR3 contains 15 residues. The germline CDR1 and CDR2 sequences are MDHEN and SYDVKM.

V gene TRBV5-6 combines with J gene TRBJ1-1; D unresolved. V was cut by 0 bases and J by 1 base, with 7 bases left in between. This CDR3 comprises 14 residues. Germline V gives CDR1 SGHDT, CDR2 YYEEEE. CDR3 DNA sequence: TGTGCCAGCAGCTTGGCCTGGCCGAACACTGAAGCTTTCTTT. It is translated as CASSLAWPNTEAFF.

The CDR3 reads CASSQDWQGYGYTF. As DNA, the CDR3 is TGCGCCAGCAGCCAAGATTGGCAGGGCTATGGCTACACCTTC. V usage is TRBV4-3 and J usage is TRBJ1-2; TRBD1 might be the D (5 bases). V was shortened by 0 bases and J by 4 bases, with 9 bases between the two germline ends. Germline V gene lookup returns CDR1 LGHNA and CDR2 YSLEER. The CDR3 is made up of 14 amino acids.

V is TRBV7-9 and J is TRBJ1-2; 8 nucleotides align to TRBD1. This CDR3 spans 18 amino acids. Germline V gene data show CDR1 as SEHNR and CDR2 as FQNEAQ (reference sequence). V trimming: 1 base; J trimming: 5 bases; junction bases outside the gene matches: 15. CDR3 amino acids: CASSLVLGRGQGKYGYTF. For the CDR3, the DNA is TGTGCCAGCAGCTTAGTACTCGGCCGAGGACAGGGCAAGTATGGCTACACCTTC.

V gene TRBV18 combines with J gene TRBJ2-1; 13 bases match TRBD2. Per the germline V gene, CDR1 is KGHSH and CDR2 is LQKENI. With V trimmed by 5 bases and J by 4 bases, 2 bases remained unmatched. The CDR3 consists of 15 residues. CDR3 nucleotides: TGTGCCAGCTCAACACTAGCGGGAGGGTACAATGAGCAGTTCTTC. Translating it yields CASSTLAGGYNEQFF.

The chain employs TRBV6-1 and TRBJ2-3; 8 positions match TRBD2. The V gene's germline CDR1 is MNHNS and CDR2 SASEGT. The CDR3 has 16 residues. V gave up 4 bases and J gave up 5 bases; unmatched junction bases: 11. The CDR3 bases are TGTGCCAGCAGTGCGGTACAAGCGGGGGTCGGAGATACGCAGTATTTT. This sequence encodes CASSAVQAGVGDTQYF.

This chain links TRBV4-2 with TRBJ1-2; unclear D gene. Germline V gene lookup returns CDR1 LGHNA and CDR2 YNFKEQ. Trimming shortened V by 0 bases and J by 4 bases, and 9 bases separated the two germline ends. This CDR3 is built from 14 residues. CDR3 in DNA: TGTGCCAGCAGCCAAGAGAGTCGGGGCTATGGCTACACCTTC. This encodes CASSQESRGYGYTF.

The chain employs TRBV5-6 and TRBJ1-5; weak D call: TRBD1 (6 bases). Trimming removed 0 bases from V and 6 bases from J, with 13 bases in between. CDR1 and CDR2 from the germline V gene are SGHDT and YYEEEE. The length of the CDR3 is 15 residues. CDR3 DNA: TGTGCCAGCAGCTTGGTGGGGGCGTCGGGTCAGCCCCAGCATTTT. The encoded protein is CASSLVGASGQPQHF. Full variable domain (outside the CDR3, taken from reference TRBV5-6 and TRBJ1-5): DAGVTQSPTHLIKTRGQQVTLRCSPKSGHDTVSWYQQALGQGPQFIFQYYEEEERQRGNFPDRFSGHQFPNYSSELNVNALLLGDSALYLCASSLVGASGQPQHFGDGTRLSIL.

This clone showed up just a few times. The chain employs TRBV10-3 and TRBJ2-1, with D tentatively TRBD2 (5 bases). The germline V gene encodes CDR1 ENHRY and CDR2 SYGVKD. V lost 3 bases to trimming and J lost 6 bases, with 18 bases between them. The CDR3 loop spans 16 amino acids. The CDR3 nucleotides are TGTGCCATCAGTGACCCTAGCCGGGTAGGGCTCAATGAGCAGTTCTTC. Residues: CAISDPSRVGLNEQFF.

This chain links TRBV25-1 with TRBJ2-7, with D possibly matching TRBD1 (5 bases). Trimming shortened V by 6 bases and J by 6 bases, and 15 bases separated the two germline ends. This CDR3 has 13 residues. Germline V lookup: CDR1 MGHDK, CDR2 SYGVNS. The CDR3, as DNA: TGTGCCAGCAGCCAGGGCCTTAGGGGCGAGCAGTACTTC. This codes for CASSQGLRGEQYF.

This rearrangement joins TRBV15 to TRBJ2-1, with 9 positions matching TRBD1. The ends lost 0 bases at V and 2 bases at J; junction bases unmatched: 2. This CDR3 is built from 16 residues. The germline V gene encodes CDR1 LNHNV and CDR2 YYDKDF (reference sequence). CDR3: CATSRDRQGAYNEQFF. CDR3 sequence (DNA): TGTGCCACCAGCAGAGATCGACAGGGGGCCTACAATGAGCAGTTCTTC.

Comments on this clone: The same CDR3 arises from other DNA sequences in this sample as well. CDR3 DNA: TGTGCCAGTAGTATAGCGGCTACAGGGGACACTGAAGCTTTCTTT. As protein: CASSIAATGDTEAFF. V gene TRBV19 combines with J gene TRBJ1-1, with 7 bases aligning to TRBD1. V trimming: 1 base; J trimming: 3 bases; junction bases outside the gene matches: 5. The germline V gene encodes CDR1 LNHDA and CDR2 SQIVND (reference sequence). The CDR3 has 15 residues.

The chain couples TRBV14 to TRBJ1-2, with a possible D match to TRBD1 (5 bases). Germline CDR1 is SGHDN and CDR2 is FVKESK. The CDR3 loop spans 17 amino acids. V was pared by 4 bases and J by 0 bases, with 18 bases between. The CDR3 DNA follows: TGTGCCAGCAGCCGGAGGGCAGGGACCCCTCCTAACTATGGCTACACCTTC. Translating gives CASSRRAGTPPNYGYTF.

V and J are TRBV7-8 and TRBJ1-6; D remains unclear. The V and J ends lost 1 base and 7 bases respectively, with 8 bases between them. CDR1 is SGHVS, CDR2 FQNEAQ, per germline. The CDR3 spans 14 residues. The CDR3 DNA reads as TGTGCCAGCAGCTTAGTATCACAGAATTCACCCCTCCACTTT. Protein sequence: CASSLVSQNSPLHF.

The chain employs TRBV7-6 and TRBJ2-2; D might be TRBD2 (5 bases). The length of the CDR3 is 16 residues. The V end lost 5 bases, the J end lost 0 bases, and 13 bases lay between the germline ends. The germline gives CDR1 SGHVS, CDR2 FNYEAQ. CDR3 coding DNA: TGTGCCAGCAGCCCTAGGCCGGGGACGAACACCGGGGAGCTGTTTTTT. It yields the protein CASSPRPGTNTGELFF.

The chain recombines TRBV29-1 with TRBJ1-2; a weak D match, TRBD1 (5 bases). The CDR3 totals 14 residues. Germline CDR1 is SQVTM and CDR2 is ANQGSEA. V lost 4 bases and J 3 bases, leaving 15 bases between the germline ends. The DNA for the CDR3 is TGCAGCGTTGGGTGGGGCCAGGTTGACTATGGCTACACCTTC. Amino acid sequence: CSVGWGQVDYGYTF.

The rearrangement links TRBV5-4 to TRBJ2-7, with 9 bases matching TRBD1. CDR1 is SGHNT, CDR2 YYREEE, per germline (reference sequence). CDR3 length: 15 amino acids. The V segment lost 5 bases and the J segment 2 bases; nucleotides outside the gene matches: 8. CDR3 loop: CASRKPGTGPYEQYF. CDR3 coding DNA: TGTGCCAGCAGAAAACCCGGGACAGGGCCCTACGAGCAGTACTTC.